Listed here is a single TCR beta chain. The sample has other DNA sequences that encode this CDR3 too. Followed longitudinally, the Seattle patients had been enrolled during active infection. This entry is derived from a study of blood T cell repertoires in COVID-19. TCRdb keeps only in-frame clones here, not all; method: immunoSEQ multiplex PCR. The table lists 150,000 to 200,000 clones, approximately 80% of them singletons. Germline trimming cut 2 bases from V and 4 bases from J; bases unmatched to any gene: 8. CDR3 size: 17 residues. Germline V gives CDR1 KGHSH, CDR2 LQKENI. V and J are TRBV18 and TRBJ2-2, with 9 bases aligning to TRBD1. Sequencing was performed on peripheral blood. The sequence derives from a woman in her thirties or forties with COVID-19, enrolled during active disease. CDR3 amino acids: CASSPTRGQGGTGELFF. The CDR3 nucleotides read TGTGCCAGCTCACCAACCCGGGGACAGGGTGGCACCGGGGAGCTGTTTTTT.